Included here is one T cell receptor beta chain sequence, with context. Its antigen is as yet unknown. The data were obtained in a study of T cell responses to AZD1222 COVID-19 vaccine. Across the whole study: Pooling was applied to second doses at about 4 or about 12 weeks.

General study points: Vaccine-associated CD4 TCRs ranged over spike, dominating at 160-218 and 743-854. Unmutated regions of variants are reportedly targeted by nearly half of spike-specific TCRs.

This CDR3 has 13 amino acids. Per the germline V gene, CDR1 is LNHDA and CDR2 is SQIVND (reference sequence). Losses at the gene ends were 5 bases for V and 6 bases for J; bases not matched to a gene: 4. TCRdb's table, derived via immunoSEQ multiplex PCR, lists solely in-frame clones and lacks some. The sample lists 200,000 to 300,000 clones, 93% occurring once. This TCR was recovered from an adult in good health. The input for sequencing was peripheral blood, taken on day 0 of AZD1222 vaccination. This chain connects TRBV19 to TRBJ2-7; 10 bases line up with TRBD1. CDR3: CASSPGQGPEQYF. DNA of the CDR3: TGTGCCAGTAGTCCGGGACAGGGGCCCGAGCAGTACTTC.